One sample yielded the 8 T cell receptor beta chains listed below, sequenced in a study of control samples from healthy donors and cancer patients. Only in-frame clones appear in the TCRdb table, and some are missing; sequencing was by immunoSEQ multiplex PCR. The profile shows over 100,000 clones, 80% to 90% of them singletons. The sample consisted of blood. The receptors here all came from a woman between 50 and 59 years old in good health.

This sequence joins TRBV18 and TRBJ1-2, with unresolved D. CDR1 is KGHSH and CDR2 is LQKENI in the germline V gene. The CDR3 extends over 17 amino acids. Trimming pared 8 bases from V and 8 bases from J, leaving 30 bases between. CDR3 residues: CASRPRELNAGRVGYTF. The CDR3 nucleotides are TGTGCCAGCCGTCCCCGGGAGTTGAATGCTGGCCGGGTCGGCTACACCTTC.

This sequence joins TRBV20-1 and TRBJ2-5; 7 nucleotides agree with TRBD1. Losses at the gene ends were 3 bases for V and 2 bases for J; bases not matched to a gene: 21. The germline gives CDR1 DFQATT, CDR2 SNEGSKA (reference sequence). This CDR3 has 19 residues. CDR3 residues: CSASLWETGIFQPQETQYF. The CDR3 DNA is TGCAGTGCTAGTTTATGGGAGACAGGGATTTTTCAACCTCAAGAGACCCAGTACTTC.

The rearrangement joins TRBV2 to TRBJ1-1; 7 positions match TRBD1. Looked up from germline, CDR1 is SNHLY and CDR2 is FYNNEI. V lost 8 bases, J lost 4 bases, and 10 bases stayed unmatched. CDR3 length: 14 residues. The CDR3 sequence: CASGDRVTGTEAFF. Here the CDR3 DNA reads TGTGCCAGCGGCGACAGGGTGACAGGCACTGAAGCTTTCTTT.

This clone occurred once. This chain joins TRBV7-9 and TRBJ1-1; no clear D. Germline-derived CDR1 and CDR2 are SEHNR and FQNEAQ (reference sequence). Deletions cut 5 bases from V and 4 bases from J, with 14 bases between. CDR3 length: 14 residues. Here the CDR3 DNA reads TGTGCCAGCAGCACCCCGGGGTCAGCCACTGAAGCTTTCTTT. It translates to CASSTPGSATEAFF.

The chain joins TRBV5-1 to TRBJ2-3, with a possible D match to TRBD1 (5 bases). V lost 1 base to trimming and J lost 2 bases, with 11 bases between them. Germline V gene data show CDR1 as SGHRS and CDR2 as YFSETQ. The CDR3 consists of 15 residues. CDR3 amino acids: CASSLPRTYTDTQYF. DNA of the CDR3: TGCGCCAGCAGCTTGCCCCGGACATACACAGATACGCAGTATTTT. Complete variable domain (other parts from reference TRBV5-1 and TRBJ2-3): KAGVTQTPRYLIKTRGQQVTLSCSPISGHRSVSWYQQTPGQGLQFLFEYFSETQRNKGNFPGRFSGRQFSNSRSEMNVSTLELGDSALYLCASSLPRTYTDTQYFGPGTRLTVL.

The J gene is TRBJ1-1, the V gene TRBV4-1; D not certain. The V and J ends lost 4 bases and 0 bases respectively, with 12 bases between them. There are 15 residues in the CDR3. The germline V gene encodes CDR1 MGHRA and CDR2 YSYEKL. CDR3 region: CASSPLAGMNTEAFF. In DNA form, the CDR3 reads TGCGCCAGCAGCCCATTGGCAGGCATGAACACTGAAGCTTTCTTT.

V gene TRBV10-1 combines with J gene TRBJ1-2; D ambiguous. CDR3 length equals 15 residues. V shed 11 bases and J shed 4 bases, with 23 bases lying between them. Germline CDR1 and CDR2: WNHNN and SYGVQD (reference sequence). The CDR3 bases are TGCGCCGGCTTCAAACCGGCTGGACTAATCTATGGCTACACCTTC. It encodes CAGFKPAGLIYGYTF.

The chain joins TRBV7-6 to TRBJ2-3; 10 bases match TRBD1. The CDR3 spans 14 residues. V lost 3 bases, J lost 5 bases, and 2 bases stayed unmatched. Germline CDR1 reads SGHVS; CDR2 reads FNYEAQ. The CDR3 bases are TGTGCCAGCAGCTTTGGGACAGGGGAAGATACGCAGTATTTT. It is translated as CASSFGTGEDTQYF.